This T cell receptor beta chain was retrieved from a study of PD-L1 blockade in urothelial cancer. V was clipped by 3 bases and J by 4 bases, with 16 bases between them. CDR1 is SGHRS and CDR2 is YFSETQ in the germline V gene. The CDR3 is 15 residues long. Measured with immunoSEQ multiplex PCR; TCRdb has only the in-frame clones, and not every one. Counted here are roughly 20,000 clones, 85% to 90% occurring once; the ten biggest clones make up around 15%. J is TRBJ1-2 and V is TRBV5-1; no clear D gene. The TCR comes from a woman in her fifties or sixties with urothelial cancer. The material was PBMCs, obtained around atezolizumab (anti-PD-L1) treatment. The CDR3 DNA reads as TGCGCCAGCAGCTCCCAGCCGGACGGGATCTATGGCTACACCTTC. It specifies CASSSQPDGIYGYTF.